This TCR beta chain originates from a study of glioma-infiltrating T cells after dendritic cell vaccination. TCRdb keeps only in-frame clones here, not all; method: immunoSEQ multiplex PCR. The sample shows tens of thousands of clones, approximately 83% of them seen only once. Per the germline V gene, CDR1 is SGHNT and CDR2 is YYREEE (reference sequence). Trimming took 6 bases from V and 7 from J, leaving 17 bases between them. This CDR3 spans 14 amino acids. The time point denotes: after dendritic cell vaccination, including at tumor progression/relapse. The gene calls are TRBV5-4 and TRBJ2-1; maybe TRBD1 (5 bases). This TCR derives from a human donor with glioblastoma. The material sequenced was blood, taken after dendritic cell vaccination. The CDR3 DNA reads as TGTGCCAGCACAAACAAGACAGACCTGAATGAGCAGTTCTTC. This encodes CASTNKTDLNEQFF. Full variable domain (rest looked up from reference TRBV5-4 and TRBJ2-1): ETGVTQSPTHLIKTRGQQVTLRCSSQSGHNTVSWYQQALGQGPQFIFQYYREEENGRGNFPPRFSGLQFPNYSSELNVNALELDDSALYLCASTNKTDLNEQFFGPGTRLTVL.